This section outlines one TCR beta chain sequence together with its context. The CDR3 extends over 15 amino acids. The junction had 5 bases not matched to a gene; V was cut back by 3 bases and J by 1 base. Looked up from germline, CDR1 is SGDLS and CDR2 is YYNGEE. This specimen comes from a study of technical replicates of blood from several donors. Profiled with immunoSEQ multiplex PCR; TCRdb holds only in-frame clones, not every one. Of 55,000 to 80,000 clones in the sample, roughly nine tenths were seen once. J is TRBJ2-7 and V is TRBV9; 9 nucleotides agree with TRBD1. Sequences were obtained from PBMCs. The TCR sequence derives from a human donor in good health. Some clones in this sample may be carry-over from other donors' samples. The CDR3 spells CASSAQDRGSYEQYF. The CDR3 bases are TGTGCCAGCAGCGCCCAGGACAGGGGATCCTACGAGCAGTACTTC. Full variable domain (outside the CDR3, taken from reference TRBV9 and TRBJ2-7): DSGVTQTPKHLITATGQRVTLRCSPRSGDLSVYWYQQSLDQGLQFLIQYYNGEERAKGNILERFSAQQFPDLHSELNLSSLELGDSALYFCASSAQDRGSYEQYFGPGTRLTVT.